This TCR beta chain was identified during a study of a mutant IDH1 vaccine in newly diagnosed glioma. Study at large: The treated population exhibited a male proportion of about 60%, a female proportion of roughly 38%, and a mean age of approximately 41 years. Beforehand, treatment had been radiotherapy, temozolomide, or both; the majority received both. Study-wide results and limits: Vaccination induced immune responses in about 93% of patients.

V lost 7 bases and J lost 4, with 8 bases in between. Germline lookup yields CDR1 MNHNS and CDR2 SASEGT. This CDR3 has 11 residues. About this clone: Antigen: not known.

Specified time point: baseline, week 1 (first vaccination visit). Stated treatment: pre-vaccination baseline after standard-of-care therapy. Patients carried new grade 3 or 4 IDH1-mutant astrocytomas lacking nuclear ATRX. Assay: immunoSEQ multiplex PCR; the TCRdb copy retains only in-frame clones and omits some. The sample lists about 21,000 clones, about 85% occurring once. This clonotype was obtained from a man between 35 and 55 years old with glioma. The sample in question was PBMCs, obtained from a glioma patient treated with radiotherapy, temozolomide or both. The chain recombines TRBV6-1 with TRBJ2-7; tentatively, D is TRBD2 (6 bases). CDR3 in DNA: TGTGCCAGCACACGGGGGTACGAGCAGTACGTC. This encodes CASTRGYEQYV.